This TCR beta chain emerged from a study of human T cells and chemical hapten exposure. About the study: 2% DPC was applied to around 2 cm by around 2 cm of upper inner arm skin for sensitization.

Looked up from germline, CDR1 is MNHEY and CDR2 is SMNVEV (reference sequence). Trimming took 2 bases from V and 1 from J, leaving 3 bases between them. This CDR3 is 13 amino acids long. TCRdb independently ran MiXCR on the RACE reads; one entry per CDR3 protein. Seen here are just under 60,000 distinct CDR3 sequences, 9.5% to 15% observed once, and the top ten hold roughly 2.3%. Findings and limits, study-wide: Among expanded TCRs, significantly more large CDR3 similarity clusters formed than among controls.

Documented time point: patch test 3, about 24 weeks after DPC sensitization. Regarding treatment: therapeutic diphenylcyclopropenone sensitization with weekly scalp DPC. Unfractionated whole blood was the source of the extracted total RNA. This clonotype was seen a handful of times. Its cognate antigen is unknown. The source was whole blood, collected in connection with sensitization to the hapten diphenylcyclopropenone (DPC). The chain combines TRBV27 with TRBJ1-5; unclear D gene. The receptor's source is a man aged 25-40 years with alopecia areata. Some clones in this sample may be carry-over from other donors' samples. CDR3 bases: TGTGCCAGCAGTTTAGGGAGCAATCAGCCCCAGCATTTT. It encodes CASSLGSNQPQHF.